Each of the 23 T cell receptor beta chains below was sequenced from the same sample in a study of graft-versus-host responses after intestinal transplantation. Profiled with immunoSEQ multiplex PCR; TCRdb holds only in-frame clones, not every one. This table holds 40,000 or so clones, under 90% found once. This specimen consisted of PBMCs, obtained 267 days after transplant. The receptor source for this set is a human patient who received an intestinal transplant, so some T cells may come from the graft donor.

V gene TRBV9 combines with J gene TRBJ1-2; D gene ambiguous. CDR1 and CDR2 from the germline V gene are SGDLS and YYNGEE. There are 16 residues in the CDR3. With 0 bases removed from V and 4 bases from J, the gap between germline ends came to 16 bases. The CDR3 coding sequence is TGTGCCAGCAGCGTAGGTCTCGTGAGCTCTTTCTATGGCTACACCTTC. Its translation: CASSVGLVSSFYGYTF.

This clone was seen just once. CDR3 sequence (DNA): TGTGCCAGCAGCTTGATATCGACGGCAGGGAGGAACACTGAAGCTTTCTTT. Its translation: CASSLISTAGRNTEAFF. This chain connects TRBV5-6 to TRBJ1-1, with D maybe TRBD1 (5 bases). The V gene's germline CDR1 is SGHDT and CDR2 YYEEEE. V lost 1 base and J 1 base, leaving 17 bases between the germline ends. The CDR3 sequence is 17 residues long.

V and J are TRBV19 and TRBJ2-5; maybe TRBD2 (6 bases). The CDR3 extends over 13 amino acids. Germline V gene sequence: CDR1 LNHDA, CDR2 SQIVND (reference sequence). The germline V and J ends were trimmed by 8 bases and 4 bases, with 14 bases remaining between them. The CDR3 DNA reads TGTGCCAGTTTGTCCGCCGGGGGAGAGACCCAGTACTTC. Translating gives CASLSAGGETQYF.

In the case of this clone: At one boundary the junction diverges from the germline segment, which might be a read error. The chain uses TRBV6-5 and TRBJ2-1; 9 bases are a match to TRBD2. The CDR3 is made up of 13 amino acids. Germline lookup yields CDR1 MNHEY and CDR2 SVGAGI. CDR3 DNA sequence: TGTGTCAGCAGTTCCGAGCGGGGGGTTGAGCAGTTCTTC. Protein sequence: CVSSSERGVEQFF.

This clone came up once. V and J are TRBV4-1 and TRBJ2-1, with D unresolved. The ends were cut back, 2 bases at V and 4 bases at J, with 9 bases in the middle. This CDR3 is 14 amino acids long. Germline CDR1 MGHRA, CDR2 YSYEKL. As DNA, the CDR3 is TGCGCCAGCAGCCAACAAGTGGTTTACAATGAGCAGTTCTTC. This gives the protein CASSQQVVYNEQFF.

The chain employs TRBV6-4 and TRBJ2-1; tentatively, D is TRBD2 (6 bases). The CDR3 extends over 16 amino acids. Germline assignment: CDR1 MRHNA and CDR2 SNTAGT. V was pared by 6 bases and J by 0 bases, with 15 bases between. The CDR3 reads CASSVLALSSYNEQFF. CDR3 DNA: TGTGCCAGCAGCGTACTAGCTCTTAGCTCCTACAATGAGCAGTTCTTC.

In its sample, this clone was seen a few times. The chain is built from TRBV20-1 and TRBJ2-3, with no clear D. Trimming took off 4 bases at V and 7 bases at J, with 9 bases between the two ends. Germline V gene lookup returns CDR1 DFQATT and CDR2 SNEGSKA (reference sequence). The CDR3 spans 11 residues. CDR3 protein: CSAKGWNTQYF. CDR3 coding DNA: TGCAGTGCTAAGGGTTGGAATACGCAGTATTTT.

The chain combines TRBV5-5 with TRBJ2-5; 11 nucleotides agree with TRBD2. Germline V gives CDR1 SGHKS, CDR2 YYEKEE (reference sequence). V was clipped by 4 bases and J by 2 bases; unmatched bases: 4. The CDR3 length is 15 residues. In nucleotides, the CDR3 is TGTGCCAGCAGCCTAGGGACTAGCGGACAAGAGACCCAGTACTTC. This sequence encodes CASSLGTSGQETQYF.

V usage is TRBV9 and J usage is TRBJ2-2; no definite D call. The V end lost 4 bases, the J end lost 4 bases, and 5 bases lay between the germline ends. From germline, CDR1 is SGDLS and CDR2 YYNGEE. The CDR3 is made up of 12 amino acids. The CDR3 DNA reads TGTGCCAGCAGCCCCATCACCGGGGAGCTGTTTTTT. This encodes CASSPITGELFF. Supplemented by reference TRBV9 and TRBJ2-2, the full variable domain reads DSGVTQTPKHLITATGQRVTLRCSPRSGDLSVYWYQQSLDQGLQFLIQYYNGEERAKGNILERFSAQQFPDLHSELNLSSLELGDSALYFCASSPITGELFFGEGSRLTVL.

The V call is TRBV10-1, the J call TRBJ2-1; 7 nucleotides line up with TRBD1. The CDR3 is 14 amino acids. In germline, CDR1 is WNHNN, CDR2 SYGVQD (reference sequence). Trimming removed 2 bases from V and 3 bases from J; junction bases left unmatched: 1. CDR3 bases: TGCGCCAGCAGTGAGCAGGGGGTCTACAATGAGCAGTTCTTC. Protein: CASSEQGVYNEQFF.

The V gene is TRBV9, the J gene TRBJ1-1; weak D call: TRBD1 (5 bases). CDR3 length: 11 residues. Germline CDR1 SGDLS, CDR2 YYNGEE. Trimming took off 4 bases at V and 6 bases at J, with 7 bases between the two ends. This CDR3 reads CASSQGAEAFF. The CDR3 DNA reads TGTGCCAGCAGCCAGGGTGCTGAAGCTTTCTTT.

The chain uses TRBV7-8 and TRBJ1-4; 7 bases are shared with TRBD1. The CDR3 consists of 14 residues. J gave up 5 bases and V 4 bases, and 4 bases lay outside the gene matches. From germline, CDR1 is SGHVS and CDR2 FQNEAQ. In nucleotides, the CDR3 is TGTGCCAGCAGCTCGGGGACAGACAATGAAAAACTGTTTTTT. Its translation is CASSSGTDNEKLFF.

This chain links TRBV4-1 with TRBJ2-1; a weak D match, TRBD2 (6 bases). V gave up 2 bases and J gave up 7 bases, with 12 bases separating them. The CDR3 has 14 residues. CDR1 and CDR2 from the germline V gene are MGHRA and YSYEKL. The CDR3 sequence is CASSQTMGRNEQFF. The CDR3 nucleotides read TGCGCCAGCAGCCAAACCATGGGGAGGAATGAGCAGTTCTTC.

In its sample, this clone was seen once. The J gene is TRBJ1-1, the V gene TRBV11-2; no firm D call. Trimming stripped 3 bases from V and 1 base from J, with 6 bases between. The CDR3 spans 13 residues. Germline CDR1 SGHAT, CDR2 FQNNGV. CDR3 residues: CASSFLRNTEAFF. DNA for the CDR3: TGTGCCAGCAGCTTTCTCCGGAACACTGAAGCTTTCTTT.

The genes are TRBV29-1 and TRBJ2-1, with D possibly being TRBD1 (5 bases). Germline CDR1 and CDR2: SQVTM and ANQGSEA. The CDR3 is 13 residues long. Trimming removed 6 bases from V and 0 bases from J, with 9 bases in between. In DNA form, the CDR3 reads TGCAGCGTAGGACACGGCTCCTACAATGAGCAGTTCTTC. Amino acids: CSVGHGSYNEQFF.

This clone was found once. V is TRBV9 and J is TRBJ1-4; D remains unclear. CDR1 and CDR2 (germline): SGDLS, YYNGEE. This CDR3 region has 17 residues. V gave up 3 bases and J gave up 0 bases, with 15 bases separating them. CDR3 sequence reads: CASSASMGIATNEKLFF. In DNA form, the CDR3 reads TGTGCCAGCAGCGCCAGTATGGGGATCGCAACTAATGAAAAACTGTTTTTT.

The chain uses TRBV9 and TRBJ2-5; D assignment may be TRBD1 or TRBD2 (5 bases each). The CDR3 runs to 12 residues. The ends were cut back, 8 bases at V and 1 base at J, with 9 bases in the middle. From germline, CDR1 is SGDLS and CDR2 YYNGEE. The CDR3 DNA reads as TGTGCCAGTGGGACCCTCCAAGAGACCCAGTACTTC. Amino acid sequence: CASGTLQETQYF.

This chain uses TRBV6-5 with TRBJ2-7; no reliable D call. Trimming took off 0 bases at V and 1 base at J, with 13 bases between the two ends. Germline V gene data show CDR1 as MNHEY and CDR2 as SVGAGI. The CDR3 length is 16 residues. The CDR3 coding sequence is TGTGCCAGCAGTTACTCCCCCGATAGGCCTTCCTACGAGCAGTACTTC. Protein product: CASSYSPDRPSYEQYF.

The V call is TRBV11-2, the J call TRBJ2-7; D unresolved. The ends were cut back, 4 bases at V and 4 bases at J, with 8 bases in the middle. The CDR3 covers 12 residues. Germline loops: CDR1 SGHAT, CDR2 FQNNGV. In DNA form, the CDR3 reads TGTGCCAGCAGCTCAGAACAATACGAGCAGTACTTC. This translates into CASSSEQYEQYF.

The sample holds one count of this clone. The V call is TRBV19, the J call TRBJ1-6; no clear D gene. This CDR3 is 13 amino acids long. The germline gives CDR1 LNHDA, CDR2 SQIVND (reference sequence). The V gene lost 10 bases and the J gene lost 5 bases, with 12 bases spanning the gap. CDR3 in DNA: TGTGCCACCCGGGTAGGTCATAATTCACCCCTCCACTTT. It specifies CATRVGHNSPLHF. Full variable domain (remainder filled in from reference TRBV19 and TRBJ1-6): DGGITQSPKYLFRKEGQNVTLSCEQNLNHDAMYWYRQDPGQGLRLIYYSQIVNDFQKGDIAEGYSVSREKKESFPLTVTSAQKNPTAFYLCATRVGHNSPLHFGNGTRLTVT.

The chain employs TRBV4-1 and TRBJ1-5, with D possibly TRBD1 on 5 matching bases. The CDR3 has 16 amino acids. The ends were cut back, 4 bases at V and 4 bases at J, with 17 bases in the middle. Germline V gene data show CDR1 as MGHRA and CDR2 as YSYEKL. The CDR3 sequence: CASSPNSQGWNQPQHF. In nucleotides, the CDR3 is TGCGCCAGCAGCCCCAATTCCCAGGGATGGAATCAGCCCCAGCATTTT.

The V gene is TRBV9, the J gene TRBJ1-6, with D uncertain. V was pared by 2 bases and J by 5 bases, with 11 bases between. The CDR3 has 15 residues. The germline V gene encodes CDR1 SGDLS and CDR2 YYNGEE. CDR3 bases: TGTGCCAGCAGCGTTGGAGCTTCTGATAATTCACCCCTCCACTTT. It translates to CASSVGASDNSPLHF.

V is TRBV6-1 and J is TRBJ2-5; TRBD2 matches at 7 bases. The CDR3 sequence is 14 residues long. Germline trimming cut 6 bases from V and 4 bases from J; bases unmatched to any gene: 8. Germline loops: CDR1 MNHNS, CDR2 SASEGT. CDR3: CASSRLASGETQYF. CDR3 DNA sequence: TGTGCCAGCAGCAGACTAGCTTCAGGAGAGACCCAGTACTTC.